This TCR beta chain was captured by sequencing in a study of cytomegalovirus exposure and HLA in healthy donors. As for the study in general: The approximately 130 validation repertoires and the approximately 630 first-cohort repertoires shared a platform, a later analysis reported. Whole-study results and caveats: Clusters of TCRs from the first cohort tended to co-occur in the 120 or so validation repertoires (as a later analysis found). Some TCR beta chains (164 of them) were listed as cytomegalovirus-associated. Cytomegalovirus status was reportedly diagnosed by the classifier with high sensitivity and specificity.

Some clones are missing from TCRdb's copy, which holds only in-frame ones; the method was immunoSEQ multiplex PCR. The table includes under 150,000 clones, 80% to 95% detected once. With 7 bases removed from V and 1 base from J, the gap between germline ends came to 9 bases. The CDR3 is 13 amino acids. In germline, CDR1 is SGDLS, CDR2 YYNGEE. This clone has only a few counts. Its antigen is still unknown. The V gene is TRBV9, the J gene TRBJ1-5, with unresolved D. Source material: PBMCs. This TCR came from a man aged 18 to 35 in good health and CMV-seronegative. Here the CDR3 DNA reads TGTGCCAGCTCTACCGGGAGCAATCAGCCCCAGCATTTT. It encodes CASSTGSNQPQHF.